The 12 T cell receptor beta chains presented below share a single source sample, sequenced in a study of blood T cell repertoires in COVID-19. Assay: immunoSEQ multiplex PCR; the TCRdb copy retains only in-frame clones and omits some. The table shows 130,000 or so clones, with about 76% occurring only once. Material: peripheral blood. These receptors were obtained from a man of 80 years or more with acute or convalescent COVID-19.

CDR3 in amino acids: CASSITGHRREQYF. The CDR3 DNA follows: TGTGCCAGCAGTATTACGGGACACCGAAGGGAGCAGTACTTC. This sequence joins TRBV6-5 and TRBJ2-7; D is perhaps TRBD1 (6 bases). The CDR3 consists of 14 residues. V was cut by 5 bases and J by 7 bases, with 18 bases left in between. Germline lookup yields CDR1 MNHEY and CDR2 SVGAGI.

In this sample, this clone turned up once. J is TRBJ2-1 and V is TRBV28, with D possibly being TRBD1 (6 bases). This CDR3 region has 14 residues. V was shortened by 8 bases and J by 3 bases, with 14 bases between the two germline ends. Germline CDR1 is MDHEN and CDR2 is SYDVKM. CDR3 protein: CASGLGAGYNEQFF. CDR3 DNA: TGTGCCAGCGGATTGGGGGCGGGCTACAATGAGCAGTTCTTC.

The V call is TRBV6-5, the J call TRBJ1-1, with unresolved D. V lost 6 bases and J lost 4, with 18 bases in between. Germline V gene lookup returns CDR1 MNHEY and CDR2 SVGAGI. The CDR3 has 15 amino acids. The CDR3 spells CASRKEGRGPTEAFF. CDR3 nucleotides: TGTGCCAGCAGGAAGGAGGGTCGGGGTCCCACTGAAGCTTTCTTT.

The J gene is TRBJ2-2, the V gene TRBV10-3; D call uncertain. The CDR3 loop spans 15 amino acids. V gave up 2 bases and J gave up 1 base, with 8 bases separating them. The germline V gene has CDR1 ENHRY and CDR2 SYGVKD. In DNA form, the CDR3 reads TGTGCCATCAGTGAGGCACAGAGGAACACCGGGGAGCTGTTTTTT. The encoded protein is CAISEAQRNTGELFF.

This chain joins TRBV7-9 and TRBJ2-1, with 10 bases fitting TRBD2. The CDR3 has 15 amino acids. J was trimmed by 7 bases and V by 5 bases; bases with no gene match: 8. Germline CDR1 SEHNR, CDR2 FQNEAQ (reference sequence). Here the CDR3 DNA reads TGTGCCAGCAGCCCGAGCGGGGGGGCTAGGAATGAGCAGTTCTTC. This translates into CASSPSGGARNEQFF. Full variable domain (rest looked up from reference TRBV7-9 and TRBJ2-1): DTGVSQNPRHKITKRGQNVTFRCDPISEHNRLYWYRQTLGQGPEFLTYFQNEAQLEKSRLLSDRFSAERPKGSFSTLEIQRTEQGDSAMYLCASSPSGGARNEQFFGPGTRLTVL.

For the CDR3, the DNA is TGTGCCAGCAGTTTAAAGGGGGGGATTGGCTACACCTTC. Its translation: CASSLKGGIGYTF. The chain employs TRBV12-3 or TRBV12-4 and TRBJ1-2, with a possible D match to TRBD1 (6 bases). The V end lost 2 bases, the J end lost 7 bases, and 11 bases lay between the germline ends. CDR3 length: 13 residues.

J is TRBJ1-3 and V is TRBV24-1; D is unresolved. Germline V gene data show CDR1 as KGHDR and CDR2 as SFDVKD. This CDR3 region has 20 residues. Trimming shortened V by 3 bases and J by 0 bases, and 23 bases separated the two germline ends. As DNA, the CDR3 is TGTGCCACCAGTGATCCCCGGGGTAGGGAGATTTTCACCTCTGGAAACACCATATATTTT. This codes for CATSDPRGREIFTSGNTIYF.

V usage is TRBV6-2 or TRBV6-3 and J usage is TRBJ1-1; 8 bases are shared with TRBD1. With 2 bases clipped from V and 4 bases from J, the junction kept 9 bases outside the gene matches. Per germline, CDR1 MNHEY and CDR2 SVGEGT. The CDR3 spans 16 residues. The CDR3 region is CASSYPRTGIGTEAFF. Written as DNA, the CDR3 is TGTGCCAGCAGTTACCCTCGGACAGGGATCGGCACTGAAGCTTTCTTT.

In DNA, the CDR3 is TGCGCCAGCAGCTTGTCCGGCGGGGGGGCAGAGACCCAGTACTTC. Its protein is CASSLSGGGAETQYF. The J gene is TRBJ2-5, the V gene TRBV5-1, with 9 nucleotides matching TRBD2. This CDR3 spans 15 amino acids. J lost 4 bases, V lost 1 base, and 5 bases had no gene match. CDR1 and CDR2 (germline): SGHRS, YFSETQ.

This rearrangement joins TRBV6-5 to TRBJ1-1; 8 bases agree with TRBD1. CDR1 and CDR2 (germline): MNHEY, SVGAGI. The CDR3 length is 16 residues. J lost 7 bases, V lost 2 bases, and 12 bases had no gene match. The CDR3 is CASSYATGGNHGEAFF. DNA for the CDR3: TGTGCCAGCAGTTACGCCACAGGGGGTAATCATGGTGAAGCTTTCTTT.

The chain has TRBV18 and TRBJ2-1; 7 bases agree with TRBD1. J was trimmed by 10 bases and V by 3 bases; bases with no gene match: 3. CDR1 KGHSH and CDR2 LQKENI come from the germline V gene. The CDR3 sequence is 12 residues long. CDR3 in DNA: TGTGCCAGCTCACCCATGACAGGGGAGCAGTTCTTC. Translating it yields CASSPMTGEQFF.

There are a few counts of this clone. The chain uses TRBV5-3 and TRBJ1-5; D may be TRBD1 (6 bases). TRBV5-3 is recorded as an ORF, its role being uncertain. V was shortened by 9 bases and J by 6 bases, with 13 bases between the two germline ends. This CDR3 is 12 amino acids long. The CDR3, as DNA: TGTGCCACACGACAGGAAGGTCAGCCCCAGCATTTT. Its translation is CATRQEGQPQHF.